This T cell receptor (beta chain) was observed in a study of blood T cell repertoires in COVID-19. Study details: Sample material is recorded as cDNA or gDNA derived from T cells, B-cell-depleted T cells, or PBMCs.

As originally analysed: Amplification with reference gene primers provided the estimates of nucleated cell counts. Method: immunoSEQ multiplex PCR; TCRdb's copy keeps in-frame clones and lacks some. For V, J and clone size, that table is used; D and trimming come from the DNA. Here the sample spans hundreds of thousands of clones, 86% being singletons. Seattle's enrolled individuals joined amid active infection and were then monitored longitudinally. Germline assignment: CDR1 LGHNA and CDR2 YSLEER. The CDR3 extends over 15 amino acids. The V gene end was trimmed by 1 base and the J gene end by 3 bases; junction bases not matched to a gene: 1.

The sample consisted of peripheral blood. This TCR came from a woman in her 70s with COVID-19, enrolled during active disease. This chain uses TRBV4-3 with TRBJ1-4, with 8 bases identical to TRBD1. The CDR3 coding sequence is TGCGCCAGCAGCCAAGGACAGGGGCCTAATGAAAAACTGTTTTTT. This sequence encodes CASSQGQGPNEKLFF.